This TCR beta chain comes out of a study of early T cells in non-severe SARS-CoV-2 infection. TCRdb independently ran MiXCR on the 5' RACE reads; one entry per CDR3 protein. Counted here are some 34,000 distinct CDR3 sequences, roughly 4.5% occurring once; the ten biggest clones make up 6.5% to 8.5%. Germline V gene lookup returns CDR1 KGHSH and CDR2 LQKENI. Trimming took off 2 bases at V and 2 bases at J, with 4 bases between the two ends. The CDR3 has 13 residues. The TCR comes from an adult who was a healthcare worker with PCR-confirmed SARS-CoV-2 infection or an uninfected control (not recorded which). The gene calls are TRBV18 and TRBJ2-4; no definite D call. The sequencing sample was made of whole blood. The CDR3 sequence: CASSPVTKNIQYF. CDR3 nucleotides: TGTGCCAGCTCACCAGTTACCAAAAACATTCAGTACTTC.